These T cell receptor beta chains were read from a single sample in a study of T cell repertoires in cytomegalovirus infection. Antigens for these TCRs are unknown. MiXCR, run by TCRdb on the reads, gives a single entry per CDR3 protein. The table lists approximately 910,000 distinct CDR3 sequences, 31% of them singletons. The material sequenced was cultured CD8+ T cells from PBMCs, taken from culture after CMV antigen stimulation. These receptors originate from a human donor in good health (CMV status not recorded). Some clones in this sample may be carry-over from other donors' samples. Both conserved end residues are part of each CDR3. D genes are given only for firm matches. Part of the rows lack a size; the others show once, few, many or a class for expanded clones.

TRBJ2-2	TRBV5-1	.	.	CASSFRGQNTGELFF	TGCGCCAGCAGCTTCCGGGGCCAAAACACCGGGGAGCTGTTTTTT
TRBJ1-1	TRBV7-6	.	TRBD1	CASSFTVPQGQGAITEAFF	TGTGCCAGCAGCTTCACGGTCCCTCAAGGACAGGGGGCAATAACTGAAGCTTTCTTT
TRBJ1-5	TRBV4-1	.	.	CASSLQNSQPQHF	TGCGCCAGCAGCCTGCAGAATTCTCAGCCCCAGCATTTT
TRBJ1-5	TRBV5-1	few	.	CASSHGKGASNQPQHF	TGCGCCAGCAGCCATGGCAAAGGAGCAAGCAATCAGCCCCAGCATTTT
TRBJ1-6	TRBV6-5	.	.	CASSYGEGISPLHF	TGTGCCAGCAGTTACGGCGAGGGGATTTCACCCCTCCACTTT
TRBJ2-1	TRBV4-3	few	TRBD2	CASSPGVLAETYNEQFF	TGCGCCAGCAGCCCAGGGGTACTAGCGGAAACCTACAATGAGCAGTTCTTC
TRBJ1-2	TRBV3-1	.	.	CASSHAGRTNYGYTF	TGTGCCAGCAGCCACGCGGGCCGGACAAACTATGGCTACACCTTC
TRBJ2-5	TRBV6-5	.	.	CASSYGRTQETQYF	TGTGCCAGCAGTTACGGGCGGACCCAAGAGACCCAGTACTTC
TRBJ1-1	TRBV19	.	.	CATFSGEAFF	TGTGCCACCTTCTCCGGTGAAGCTTTCTTT
TRBJ2-3	TRBV6-2/TRBV6-3	.	TRBD2	CASSYPVGGAKDTQYF	TGTGCCAGCAGTTACCCTGTCGGGGGGGCCAAGGATACGCAGTATTTT
TRBJ2-1	TRBV6-1	.	.	CASSDTGLPYDEQFF	TGTGCCAGCAGTGATACAGGACTCCCCTACGATGAGCAGTTCTTC
TRBJ1-2	TRBV6-1	few	.	CASSEFQTANYGYTF	TGTGCCAGCAGTGAATTTCAGACTGCTAACTATGGCTACACCTTC
TRBJ1-5	TRBV7-2	many	.	CASSPGPSQPQHF	TGTGCCAGCAGCCCCGGACCTTCCCAACCCCAGCATTTT
TRBJ2-5	TRBV6-6	few	TRBD2	CASSGLAGGPVLGETQYF	TGTGCCAGCAGTGGACTAGCGGGGGGGCCGGTCCTTGGGGAGACCCAGTACTTC
TRBJ2-5	TRBV28	few	.	CASSLGRSRETQYF	TGTGCCAGCAGTTTAGGGAGGTCCCGAGAGACCCAGTACTTC
TRBJ2-5	TRBV7-9	.	TRBD1	CASSGQGPLGTQYF	TGTGCCAGCAGCGGACAGGGTCCATTGGGGACCCAGTACTTC
TRBJ2-1	TRBV29-1	few	.	CSVPGSPLRSYNEQFF	TGCAGCGTTCCCGGGTCCCCCCTTCGATCCTACAATGAGCAGTTCTTC
TRBJ2-2	TRBV5-1	.	TRBD1	CASTSDRGNTGELFF	TGCGCCAGCACCTCGGACAGGGGTAACACCGGGGAGCTGTTTTTT
TRBJ2-1	TRBV27	few	TRBD2	CASSLGTSLLNEQFF	TGTGCCAGCAGTTTAGGGACTAGTCTGCTCAATGAGCAGTTCTTC
TRBJ1-1	TRBV19	.	TRBD1	CASSGQGRPWDTEAFF	TGTGCCAGTAGTGGACAGGGGCGCCCCTGGGACACTGAAGCTTTCTTT
TRBJ1-2	TRBV7-2	few	TRBD1	CASSLPGQVPLSGYTF	TGTGCCAGCAGCTTACCAGGACAGGTTCCCCTTAGTGGCTACACCTTC
TRBJ2-1	TRBV9	.	.	CASSVAAESYNEQFF	TGTGCCAGCAGCGTAGCAGCGGAGTCCTACAATGAGCAGTTCTTC
TRBJ1-2	TRBV29-1	.	TRBD1	CSGYGQGAEVGYTF	TGCAGCGGATACGGACAGGGGGCTGAGGTTGGCTACACCTTC
TRBJ2-1	TRBV2	many	TRBD2	CASSLTAGVRSYNEQFF	TGTGCCAGCAGTCTCACAGCGGGGGTCCGCTCCTACAATGAGCAGTTCTTC
TRBJ2-5	TRBV19	.	TRBD1	CASTRQGHQETQYF	TGTGCCAGTACAAGACAGGGGCACCAAGAGACCCAGTACTTC
TRBJ2-5	TRBV7-3	many	.	CASSLRHQETQYF	TGTGCCAGCAGCTTACGGCACCAAGAGACCCAGTACTTC
TRBJ1-2	TRBV11-2	.	.	CASSLGTGTRVYGYTF	TGTGCCAGCAGCTTAGGCACCGGGACAAGAGTCTATGGCTACACCTTC
TRBJ2-2	TRBV20-1	few	.	CSARDQEEANTGELFF	TGCAGTGCTAGAGATCAAGAAGAGGCGAACACCGGGGAGCTGTTTTTT
TRBJ1-1	TRBV5-5	.	.	CASSSRSPYTEAFF	TGTGCCAGCAGCTCTCGTTCCCCGTACACTGAAGCTTTCTTT
TRBJ1-2	TRBV2	once	.	CASTLRAAGFYGYTF	TGTGCCAGCACCCTACGTGCGGCGGGGTTCTATGGCTACACCTTC
TRBJ2-2	TRBV7-6	many	TRBD1	CASSLPEGGLNTGELFF	TGTGCCAGCAGCTTACCTGAAGGGGGCCTGAACACCGGGGAGCTGTTTTTT
TRBJ2-1	TRBV5-6	few	.	CASIHRAGSYNEQFF	TGTGCCAGCATCCATAGGGCCGGCTCCTACAATGAGCAGTTCTTC
TRBJ2-1	TRBV6-1	few	.	CASSTQEYNEQFF	TGTGCCAGCAGTACCCAGGAATACAATGAGCAGTTCTTC
TRBJ1-4	TRBV9	.	.	CASSVSDGKNEKLFF	TGTGCCAGCAGCGTATCGGACGGCAAAAATGAAAAACTGTTTTTT
TRBJ2-5	TRBV6-5	.	.	CASSPAWAGTQYF	TGTGCCAGCAGTCCGGCCTGGGCCGGGACCCAGTACTTC
TRBJ2-1	TRBV14	.	TRBD1	CASSQLQGGVNEQFF	TGTGCCAGCAGCCAATTACAGGGGGGAGTAAATGAGCAGTTCTTC
TRBJ1-5	TRBV7-6	few	.	CASSPRLDQPQHF	TGTGCCAGCAGCCCGAGACTTGATCAGCCCCAGCATTTT
TRBJ1-1	TRBV7-2	many	.	CASSLGEGFNTEAFF	TGTGCCAGCAGCTTAGGGGAAGGGTTCAACACTGAAGCTTTCTTT
TRBJ2-7	TRBV7-6	.	.	CASSFPPQGLDYEQYF	TGTGCCAGCAGCTTCCCCCCCCAAGGGCTCGACTACGAGCAGTACTTC
TRBJ1-3	TRBV28	.	TRBD1	CASSPGGTGNTIYF	TGTGCCAGCAGTCCAGGGGGCACTGGAAACACCATATATTTT
TRBJ1-1	TRBV7-9	.	.	CAGSSAGDTEAFF	TGTGCCGGCAGCTCTGCCGGGGATACTGAAGCTTTCTTT
TRBJ1-2	TRBV27	few	.	CASSMGLNDGYTF	TGTGCCAGCAGCATGGGCCTTAATGATGGCTACACCTTC
TRBJ1-6	TRBV28	.	TRBD1	CASSTLGTGDNSPLHF	TGTGCCAGCAGTACTCTCGGGACAGGGGATAATTCACCCCTCCACTTT